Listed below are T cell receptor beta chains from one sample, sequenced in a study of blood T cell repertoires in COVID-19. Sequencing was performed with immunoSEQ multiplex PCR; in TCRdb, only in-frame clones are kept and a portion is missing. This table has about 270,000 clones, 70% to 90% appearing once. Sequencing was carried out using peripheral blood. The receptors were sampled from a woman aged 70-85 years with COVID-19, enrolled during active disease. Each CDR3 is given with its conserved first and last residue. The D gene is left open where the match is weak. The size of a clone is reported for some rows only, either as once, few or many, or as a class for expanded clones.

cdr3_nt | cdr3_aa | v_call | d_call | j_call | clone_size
TGCGCCAGCAGCTTGGCGTGGAGGTCAGGGCAGTACTTC | CASSLAWRSGQYF | TRBV5-1 | - | TRBJ2-7 | -
TGCGCCAGCAGCCAAGATGGGACAACGAACACTGAAGCTTTCTTT | CASSQDGTTNTEAFF | TRBV4-3 | - | TRBJ1-1 | -
TGCGCCAGCAGCTTGGCAGGTACCCCTGGGGAAGCTTTCTTT | CASSLAGTPGEAFF | TRBV5-1 | - | TRBJ1-1 | -
TGTGCCAGCACCCCTGGGGGGGGCCTTGGGGTTGAGCAGTTCTTC | CASTPGGGLGVEQFF | TRBV27 | - | TRBJ2-1 | -
TGTGCCAGCTGTCCCAATCCCTACGAGCAGTACTTC | CASCPNPYEQYF | TRBV2 | - | TRBJ2-7 | -
TGTGCCAGCAGCTACAGGGTGGCTAATGAAAAACTGTTTTTT | CASSYRVANEKLFF | TRBV7-2 | - | TRBJ1-4 | once
TGTGCCAGCAGCCTGGGGACAGGGGGAGAAGCTTTCTTT | CASSLGTGGEAFF | TRBV11-2 | TRBD1 | TRBJ1-1 | once
TGTGCCAGCAGCGTCCAACCGACTAGCGGGGGGGCTGAGACCCAGTACTTC | CASSVQPTSGGAETQYF | TRBV9 | TRBD2 | TRBJ2-5 | -
TGTGCCAGCAGCCTTCGGGACAGGGGCTACAATGAGCAGTTCTTC | CASSLRDRGYNEQFF | TRBV3-1/TRBV3-2 | TRBD1 | TRBJ2-1 | -
TGTGCCACCAGTGACCGCGGGACGGACCCCTACGAGCAGTACTTC | CATSDRGTDPYEQYF | TRBV24-1 | - | TRBJ2-7 | many
TGCGCCAGCAGTCTTGGTGTCCTAGAGATGACCCAAGAGACCCAGTACTTC | CASSLGVLEMTQETQYF | TRBV23-1 | - | TRBJ2-5 | -
TGCGCCAGCAGCATGGGACAGGGTGGGACCGGGGAGCTGTTTTTT | CASSMGQGGTGELFF | TRBV5-1 | TRBD1 | TRBJ2-2 | -
TGTGCCAGCACCGGAGGCACCGATAATTCACCCCTCCACTTT | CASTGGTDNSPLHF | TRBV2 | - | TRBJ1-6 | -
TGCAGCGTTGAAGATCAGGAGGGAATGACCTACAATGAGCAGTTCTTC | CSVEDQEGMTYNEQFF | TRBV29-1 | - | TRBJ2-1 | -
TGTGCCAGCAGCTTAAAAGGGGGCACTGAAGCTTTCTTT | CASSLKGGTEAFF | TRBV7-8 | - | TRBJ1-1 | -
TGTGCCAGTAGTACCCCTCCGACAAGTAGCTACAATGAGCAGTTCTTC | CASSTPPTSSYNEQFF | TRBV19 | - | TRBJ2-1 | -
TGTGCCAGCAGCTTAACAGGGTACGAGCAGTACTTC | CASSLTGYEQYF | TRBV7-9 | - | TRBJ2-7 | -
TGTGCCAGCAGCTTCCGGGACTCCACAGATACGCAGTATTTT | CASSFRDSTDTQYF | TRBV27 | - | TRBJ2-3 | -
TGTGCCAGCAGACCTCGGGGGTATGAGCAGTTCTTC | CASRPRGYEQFF | TRBV6-6 | - | TRBJ2-1 | -
TGTGCCAGCAGCTTGGGAGTCCGGGATCTTCGGTATGGCTACACCTTC | CASSLGVRDLRYGYTF | TRBV5-6 | - | TRBJ1-2 | -
TGTGCCAGCAGTGACTCCTTCTATGGCTACACCTTC | CASSDSFYGYTF | TRBV2 | - | TRBJ1-2 | -
TGCGCCAGCAGCTTCCCTTCCTACAATGAGCAGTTCTTC | CASSFPSYNEQFF | TRBV5-1 | - | TRBJ2-1 | -
TGCGCCAGCAGCTCACGGGCGAACAGGGGCATTTACTCTGGGGCCAACGTCCTGACTTTC | CASSSRANRGIYSGANVLTF | TRBV5-1 | TRBD1 | TRBJ2-6 | -
TGCGCCAGCAGCCTTCAGACTAGCGGGGACACAGATACGCAGTATTTT | CASSLQTSGDTDTQYF | TRBV4-3 | TRBD2 | TRBJ2-3 | -
TGCAGCGGCGCCCGGGACAGGGGGCCCCGGAACACTGAAGCTTTCTTT | CSGARDRGPRNTEAFF | TRBV29-1 | TRBD1 | TRBJ1-1 | -
TGTGCCAGCAGCCATCAGGGGAGTTACGAGCAGTACTTC | CASSHQGSYEQYF | TRBV4-2 | - | TRBJ2-7 | -
TGTGCCAGCAGTTTGAAGCCTAACTATGGCTACACCTTC | CASSLKPNYGYTF | TRBV12-3/TRBV12-4 | - | TRBJ1-2 | -
TGCAGCGGGAAGGACAGGACGAACACTGAAGCTTTCTTT | CSGKDRTNTEAFF | TRBV29-1 | TRBD1 | TRBJ1-1 | -
TGTGCCAGCGGACGGGGAGTTGATTCACCCCTCCACTTT | CASGRGVDSPLHF | TRBV6-5 | - | TRBJ1-6 | -
TGTGCCAGCAGCCGAGACAGGGGTAGAGAGACCCAGTACTTC | CASSRDRGRETQYF | TRBV2 | TRBD1 | TRBJ2-5 | once
TGTGCCAGCAGTTCGACATTGGCAACTAATGAAAAACTGTTTTTT | CASSSTLATNEKLFF | TRBV14 | - | TRBJ1-4 | -
TGTGCCAGCAGCTTGATGGACAGGGGAGATTCACCCCTCCACTTT | CASSLMDRGDSPLHF | TRBV5-6 | TRBD1 | TRBJ1-6 | few
TGTGCCAGCAGCAATCGTGACAGGGGTAATCAGCCCCAGCATTTT | CASSNRDRGNQPQHF | TRBV21-1 | - | TRBJ1-5 | -